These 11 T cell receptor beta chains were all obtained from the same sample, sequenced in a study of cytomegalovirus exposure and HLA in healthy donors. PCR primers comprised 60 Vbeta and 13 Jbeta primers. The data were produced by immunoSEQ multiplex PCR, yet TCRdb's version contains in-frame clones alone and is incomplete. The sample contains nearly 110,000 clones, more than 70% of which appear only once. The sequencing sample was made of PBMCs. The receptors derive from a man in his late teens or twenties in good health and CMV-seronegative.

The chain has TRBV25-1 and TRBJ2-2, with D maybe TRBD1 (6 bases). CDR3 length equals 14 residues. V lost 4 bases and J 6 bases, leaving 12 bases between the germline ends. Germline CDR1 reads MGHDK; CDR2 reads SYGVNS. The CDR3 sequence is CASSAPGHAGELFF. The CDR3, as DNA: TGTGCCAGCAGTGCCCCGGGACACGCCGGGGAGCTGTTTTTT.

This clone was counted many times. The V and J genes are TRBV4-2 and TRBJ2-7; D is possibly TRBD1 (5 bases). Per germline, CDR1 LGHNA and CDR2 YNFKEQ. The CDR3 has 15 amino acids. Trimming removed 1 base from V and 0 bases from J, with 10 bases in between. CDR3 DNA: TGTGCCAGCAGCCAAGCTACGGACAACTCCTACGAGCAGTACTTC. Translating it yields CASSQATDNSYEQYF.

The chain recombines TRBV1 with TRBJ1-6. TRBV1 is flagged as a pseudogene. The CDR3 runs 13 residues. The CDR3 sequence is CTSSQEWGEVLHF. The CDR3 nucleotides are TGCACCAGCAGCCAAGAATGGGGGGAAGTCCTCCACTTT.

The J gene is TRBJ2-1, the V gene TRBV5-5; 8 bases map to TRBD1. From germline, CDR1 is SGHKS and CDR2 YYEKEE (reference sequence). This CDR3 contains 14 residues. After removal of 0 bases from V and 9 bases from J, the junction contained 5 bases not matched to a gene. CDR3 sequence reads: CASSLGAGGGEQFF. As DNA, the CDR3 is TGTGCCAGCAGCTTGGGGGCAGGGGGCGGTGAGCAGTTCTTC. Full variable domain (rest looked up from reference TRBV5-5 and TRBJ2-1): DAGVTQSPTHLIKTRGQQVTLRCSPISGHKSVSWYQQVLGQGPQFIFQYYEKEERGRGNFPDRFSARQFPNYSSELNVNALLLGDSALYLCASSLGAGGGEQFFGPGTRLTVL.

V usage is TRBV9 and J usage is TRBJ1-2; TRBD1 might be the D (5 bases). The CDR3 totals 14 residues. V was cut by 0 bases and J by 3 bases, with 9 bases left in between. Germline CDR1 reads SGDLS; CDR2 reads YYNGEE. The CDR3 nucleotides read TGTGCCAGCAGCGTAGAGGGGCGAGACTATGGCTACACCTTC. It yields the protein CASSVEGRDYGYTF.

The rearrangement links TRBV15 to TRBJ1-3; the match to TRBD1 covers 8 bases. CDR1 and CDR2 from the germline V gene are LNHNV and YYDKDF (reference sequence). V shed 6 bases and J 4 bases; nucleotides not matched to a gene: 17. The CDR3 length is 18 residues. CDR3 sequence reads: CATSPGTGSPSLGNTIYF. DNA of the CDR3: TGTGCCACCAGTCCCGGGACAGGTTCCCCCTCTCTGGGAAACACCATATATTTT.

DNA for the CDR3: TGCGCCAGCAGTTTCGGTCCCCCTTCGGACTATGGCTACACCTTC. It encodes CASSFGPPSDYGYTF. The chain combines TRBV5-1 with TRBJ1-2; D remains unclear. Deletions cut 5 bases from V and 3 bases from J, with 17 bases between. Germline V gives CDR1 SGHRS, CDR2 YFSETQ. This CDR3 spans 15 amino acids.

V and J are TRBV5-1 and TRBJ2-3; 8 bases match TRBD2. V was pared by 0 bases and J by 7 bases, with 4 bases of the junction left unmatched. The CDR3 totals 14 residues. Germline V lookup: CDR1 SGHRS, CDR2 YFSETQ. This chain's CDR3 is CASSLAGGQNTQYF. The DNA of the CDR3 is TGCGCCAGCAGCTTGGCGGGGGGGCAAAATACGCAGTATTTT.

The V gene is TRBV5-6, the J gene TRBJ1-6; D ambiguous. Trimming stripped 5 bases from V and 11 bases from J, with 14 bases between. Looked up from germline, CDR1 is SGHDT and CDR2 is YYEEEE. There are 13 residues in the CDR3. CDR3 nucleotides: TGTGCCAGCAGGGAGGGCCGGGTCGCACCCCTCCACTTT. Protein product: CASREGRVAPLHF.

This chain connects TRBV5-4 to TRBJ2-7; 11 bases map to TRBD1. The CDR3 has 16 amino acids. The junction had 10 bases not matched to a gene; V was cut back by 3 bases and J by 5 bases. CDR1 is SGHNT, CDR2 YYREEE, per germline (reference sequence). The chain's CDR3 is CASSWGPGTGGNEQYF. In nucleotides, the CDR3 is TGTGCCAGCAGCTGGGGCCCCGGGACAGGGGGTAACGAGCAGTACTTC.

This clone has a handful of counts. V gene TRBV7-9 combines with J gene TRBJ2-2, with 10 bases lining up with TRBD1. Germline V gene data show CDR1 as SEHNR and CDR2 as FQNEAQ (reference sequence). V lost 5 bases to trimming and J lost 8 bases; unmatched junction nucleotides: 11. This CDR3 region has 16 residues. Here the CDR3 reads CASSTRDRGLSGELFF. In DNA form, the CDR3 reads TGTGCCAGCAGCACCCGGGACAGGGGCCTCTCTGGGGAGCTGTTTTTT.